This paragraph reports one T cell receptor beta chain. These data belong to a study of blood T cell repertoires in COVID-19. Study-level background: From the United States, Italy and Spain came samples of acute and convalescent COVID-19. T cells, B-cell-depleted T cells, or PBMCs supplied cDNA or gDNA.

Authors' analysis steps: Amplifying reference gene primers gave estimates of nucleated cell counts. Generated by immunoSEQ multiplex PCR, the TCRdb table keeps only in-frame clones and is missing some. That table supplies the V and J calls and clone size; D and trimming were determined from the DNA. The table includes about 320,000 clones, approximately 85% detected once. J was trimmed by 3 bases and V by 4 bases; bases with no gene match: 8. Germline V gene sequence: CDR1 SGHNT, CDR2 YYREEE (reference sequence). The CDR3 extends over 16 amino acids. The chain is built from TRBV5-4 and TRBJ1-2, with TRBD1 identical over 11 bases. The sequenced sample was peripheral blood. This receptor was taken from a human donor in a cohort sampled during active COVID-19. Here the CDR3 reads CASSTGGTGGYYGYTF. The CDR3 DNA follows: TGTGCCAGCAGCACAGGAGGGACAGGGGGATACTATGGCTACACCTTC.